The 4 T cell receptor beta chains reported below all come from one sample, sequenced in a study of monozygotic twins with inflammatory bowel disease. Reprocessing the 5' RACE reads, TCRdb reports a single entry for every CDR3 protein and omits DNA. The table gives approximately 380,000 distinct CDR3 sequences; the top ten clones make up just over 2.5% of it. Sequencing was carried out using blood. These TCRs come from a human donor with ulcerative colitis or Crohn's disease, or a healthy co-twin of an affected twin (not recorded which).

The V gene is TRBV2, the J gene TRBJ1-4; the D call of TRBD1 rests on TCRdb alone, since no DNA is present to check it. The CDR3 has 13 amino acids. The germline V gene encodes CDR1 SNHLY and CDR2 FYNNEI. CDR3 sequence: CATGRGRIAKLFF. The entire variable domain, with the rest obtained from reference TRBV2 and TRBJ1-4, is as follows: EPEVTQTPSHQVTQMGQEVILRCVPISNHLYFYWYRQILGQKVEFLVSFYNNEISEKSEIFDDQFSVERPDGSNFTLKIRSTKLEDSAMYFCATGRGRIAKLFFGSGTQLSVL.

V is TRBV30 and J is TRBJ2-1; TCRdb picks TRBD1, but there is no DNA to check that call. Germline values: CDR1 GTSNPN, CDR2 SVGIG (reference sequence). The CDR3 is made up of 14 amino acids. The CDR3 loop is CAWSGTGPANEQFF.

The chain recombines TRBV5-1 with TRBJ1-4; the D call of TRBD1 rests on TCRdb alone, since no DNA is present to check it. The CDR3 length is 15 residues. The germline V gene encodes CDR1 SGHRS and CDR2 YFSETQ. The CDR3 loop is CASSVGQGPNEKLFF.

CDR3 sequence: CASSLDIGGEKLFF. The chain couples TRBV5-6 to TRBJ1-4; as DNA is missing, the TRBD1 call by TCRdb cannot be tested. Germline V lookup: CDR1 SGHDT, CDR2 YYEEEE. The CDR3 contains 14 residues.